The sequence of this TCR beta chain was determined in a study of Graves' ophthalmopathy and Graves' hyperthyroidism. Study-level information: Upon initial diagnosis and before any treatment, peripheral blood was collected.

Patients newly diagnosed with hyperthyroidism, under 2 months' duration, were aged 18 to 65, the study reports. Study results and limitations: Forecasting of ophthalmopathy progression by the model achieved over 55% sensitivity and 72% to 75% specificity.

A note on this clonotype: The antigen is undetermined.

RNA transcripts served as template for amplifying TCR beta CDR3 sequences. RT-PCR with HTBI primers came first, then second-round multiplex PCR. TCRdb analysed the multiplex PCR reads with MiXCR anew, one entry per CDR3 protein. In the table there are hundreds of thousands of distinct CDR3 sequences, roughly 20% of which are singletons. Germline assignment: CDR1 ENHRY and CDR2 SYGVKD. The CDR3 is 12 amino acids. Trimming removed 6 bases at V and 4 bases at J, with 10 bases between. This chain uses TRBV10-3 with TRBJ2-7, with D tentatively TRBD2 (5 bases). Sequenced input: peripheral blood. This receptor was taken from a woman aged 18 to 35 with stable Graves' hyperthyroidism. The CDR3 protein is CAISSWTYEQYF. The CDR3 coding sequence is TGTGCCATCAGCTCATGGACTTACGAGCAGTACTTC.